These 2 T cell receptor beta chains share one sample of origin, sequenced in a study of blood T cells in healthy people across ages. PCR was performed a second time for roughly 6 to 12 cycles using a sample-barcoded 5' primer and a J-beta primer mix. TCRdb reprocessed the 5' RACE reads via MiXCR and lists one record per CDR3 protein. The sample carries almost 800,000 distinct CDR3 sequences, about 62% recorded once. The specimen sequenced was blood. The receptors derive from a man between 25 and 39 years old in good health.

A remark on this clonotype: One junction end disagrees with the germline gene, perhaps due to a read error. CDR3 nucleotides: TGTGCTAGCAGCCCATCAGGGGGCAGCGGGACCCAGTACTTC. This translates into CASSPSGGSGTQYF. The genes are TRBV7-7 and TRBJ2-5; 8 bases are a match to TRBD1. Germline V gene data show CDR1 as SSHAT and CDR2 as FNYEAQ (reference sequence). The CDR3 spans 14 residues.

V usage is TRBV6-6 and J usage is TRBJ2-1; the match to TRBD2 covers 7 bases. The trim removed 6 bases at V and 9 bases at J, leaving 11 bases unmatched. This CDR3 spans 14 amino acids. Germline assignment: CDR1 MNHNY and CDR2 SVGAGI (reference sequence). The CDR3 is CASSSAGDASEQFF. In DNA, the CDR3 is TGTGCCAGCAGCTCTGCGGGAGACGCGAGTGAGCAGTTCTTC.